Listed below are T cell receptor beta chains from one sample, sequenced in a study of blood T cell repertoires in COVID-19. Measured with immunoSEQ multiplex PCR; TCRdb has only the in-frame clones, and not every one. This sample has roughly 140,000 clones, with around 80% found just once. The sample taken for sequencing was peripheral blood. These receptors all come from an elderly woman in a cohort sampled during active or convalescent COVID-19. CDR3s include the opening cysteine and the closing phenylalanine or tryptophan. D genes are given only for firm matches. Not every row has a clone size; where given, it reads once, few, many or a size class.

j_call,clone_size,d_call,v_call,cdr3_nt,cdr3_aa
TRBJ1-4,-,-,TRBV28,TGTGCCAGCCACAGTTTAGGCAGGGTCACGATGGCTAATGAAAAACTGTTTTTT,CASHSLGRVTMANEKLFF
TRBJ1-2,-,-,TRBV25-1,TGTGCCAGCAGTGGATCTGGGAGGGTGGATCTCTCTGGCTACACCTTC,CASSGSGRVDLSGYTF
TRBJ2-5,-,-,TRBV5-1,TGCGCCAGCAGCTTGGAGTGGGGGGTGTCGACCCAGTACTTC,CASSLEWGVSTQYF
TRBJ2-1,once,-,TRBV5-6,TGTGCCAGCAGCCCCGGGATCTACAATGAGCAGTTCTTC,CASSPGIYNEQFF
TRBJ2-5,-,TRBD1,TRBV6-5,TGTGCCATCGACAGGGTCCAAGAGACCCAGTACTTC,CAIDRVQETQYF
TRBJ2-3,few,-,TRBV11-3,TGTGCCAGCAGCTCGGGACTTCACACAGATACGCAGTATTTT,CASSSGLHTDTQYF
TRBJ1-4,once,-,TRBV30,TGTGCCTGGAGTGTCTGGGGGGGCCGAACTAATGAAAAACTGTTTTTT,CAWSVWGGRTNEKLFF
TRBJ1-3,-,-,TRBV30,TGTGCCTGGAGCTACCGATCAGGAAACACCATATATTTT,CAWSYRSGNTIYF
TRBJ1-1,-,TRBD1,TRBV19,TGTGCCAGTAGTACGGGGACAGGGAGGGGCCTGAACACTGAAGCTTTCTTT,CASSTGTGRGLNTEAFF
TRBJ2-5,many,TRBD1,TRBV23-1,TGCGCCAGCAGTCAATCGGATAGGACAGGGAAAGGGAAGACCCAGTACTTC,CASSQSDRTGKGKTQYF
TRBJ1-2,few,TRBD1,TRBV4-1,TGCGCCAGCAGCCGCGGACAGGGGGCGGTGAACTATGGCTACACCTTC,CASSRGQGAVNYGYTF
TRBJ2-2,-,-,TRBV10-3,TGTGCCATCAGCGCAGGGGGGTCGTACACCGGGGAGCTGTTTTTT,CAISAGGSYTGELFF